Below, one TCR beta chain is given with its context. Its antigen is unknown. This specimen comes from a study of blood T cells in healthy people across ages. Findings and limits, study-wide: No conclusive comparison of naive versus antigen-experienced cells was possible with unsorted PBMCs.

Through a sample-barcoded 5' primer and a J-beta primer mix, a second PCR was run for roughly 6 to 11 cycles. Per-sample output comprised a minimum of 2.5 million paired-end reads containing CDR3. TCRdb passed the 5' RACE reads through MiXCR, listing each CDR3 protein once. Of more than 1 million distinct CDR3 sequences in the sample, 40% to 50% were seen once. Germline V gene lookup returns CDR1 LGHDT and CDR2 YNNKEL (reference sequence). This CDR3 contains 16 residues. With 0 bases removed from V and 8 bases from J, the gap between germline ends came to 17 bases. The sequencing input was blood. The V call is TRBV3-1, the J call TRBJ2-1; D might be TRBD1 (6 bases). The source of this sequence is a woman aged 60-70 years in good health. Written as DNA, the CDR3 is TGTGCCAGCAGCCAAGAGGGCAGGGGTTACTTAGATGAGCAGTTCTTC. Protein product: CASSQEGRGYLDEQFF.